The clone carrying this T cell receptor (beta chain) was picked up one time. These data come from a study of blood T cell repertoires in COVID-19. Study details: The samples span acute and convalescent COVID-19 from the United States, Italy and Spain. Nucleic acid was either cDNA or gDNA, and it came from T cells, B-cell-depleted T cells, or PBMCs.

Residents of 24 US areas, aged 18 to 89 years, made up the participants. In the source study's methods: Counts of nucleated cells, estimated from reference gene primer amplification, were obtained. Here immunoSEQ multiplex PCR was the method, and the copy in TCRdb shows in-frame clones only, minus some. V, J and clone size are those of that table, while D and trimming were read from the DNA. The repertoire consists of hundreds of thousands of clones, with 80% to 90% occurring once and the leading ten covering about 9.8%. Germline values: CDR1 LNHNV, CDR2 YYDKDF (reference sequence). The ends were cut back, 0 bases at V and 1 base at J, with 18 bases in the middle. The CDR3 runs 18 residues.

This sequence joins TRBV15 and TRBJ1-1; D might be TRBD1 (6 bases). This TCR came from a woman younger than 35 who had recovered from COVID-19. Sequencing was carried out using PBMCs or T cells enriched from blood (not recorded which). CDR3 in DNA: TGTGCCACCAGCAGAGAGAAAACTTGGGACATCTGGAACACTGAAGCTTTCTTT. Protein: CATSREKTWDIWNTEAFF.